Listed below are T cell receptor beta chains from one sample, sequenced in a study of cytomegalovirus exposure and HLA in healthy donors. Sequencing used immunoSEQ multiplex PCR; TCRdb keeps in-frame clones, though not all of them. The table lists about 200,000 clones, roughly 84% of them singletons. The material sequenced was PBMCs. The receptors shown here come from a man aged 50 to 60 in good health and CMV-seronegative. The CDR3 runs from the conserved cysteine through the conserved F or W. A D gene is named only where the DNA matches it firmly. Only part of the rows carry a size: once, few, many, or a class if the clone is expanded.

cdr3_length | d_call | clone_size | j_call | v_call | cdr3_nt | cdr3_aa
15 | TRBD1 | few | TRBJ1-6 | TRBV6-5 | TGTGCCAGCAGGTACCGACAGGGGGCAGTTTCACCCCTCCACTTT | CASRYRQGAVSPLHF
13 | - | few | TRBJ2-1 | TRBV5-4 | TGTGCCAGCAGCTGGGGGGAGTACAATGAGCAGTTCTTC | CASSWGEYNEQFF
15 | - | - | TRBJ1-2 | TRBV4-2 | TGTGCCAGCAGCCAAGCCCCTACGCAGAACTATGGCCACACCTTC | CASSQAPTQNYGHTF
13 | TRBD1 | - | TRBJ2-3 | TRBV2 | TGTGCCAGCAGTGTTCAGGGGGCGGATACGCAGTATTTT | CASSVQGADTQYF
15 | TRBD1 | - | TRBJ2-1 | TRBV2 | TGTGCCAGCAGGATATCCGGGACAGGGCGGAATGAGCAGTTCTTC | CASRISGTGRNEQFF
17 | TRBD2 | - | TRBJ2-1 | TRBV5-5 | TGTGCCAGCAGCCGAACACCGATGAATAGCGGGAGGTATGAGCAGTTCTTC | CASSRTPMNSGRYEQFF
15 | - | - | TRBJ1-3 | TRBV5-4 | TGTGCCAGCAGCTCGGGGACTCTTGGTGGAAACACCATATATTTT | CASSSGTLGGNTIYF
15 | TRBD1 | - | TRBJ1-2 | TRBV6-1 | TGTGCCAGCAGTTTCACAGGGGGCGCGGACTATGGCTACACCTTC | CASSFTGGADYGYTF
18 | - | - | TRBJ2-2 | TRBV28 | TGTGCCAGCAGCCTAATAGAAGGAGGGAGCTGGAACACCGGGGAGCTGTTTTTT | CASSLIEGGSWNTGELFF
13 | - | - | TRBJ2-2 | TRBV5-1 | TGCGCCAGCAGCTCCGTCGACACCGGGGAGCTGTTTTTT | CASSSVDTGELFF
15 | - | - | TRBJ2-7 | TRBV5-1 | TGCGCCAGCAGCTTAAGGAGGACTACGACCTACGAGCAGTACTTC | CASSLRRTTTYEQYF
14 | TRBD1 | - | TRBJ2-1 | TRBV10-3 | TGTGCCATCAGTGGGGGACAGGGAACGGGTGAGCAGTTCTTC | CAISGGQGTGEQFF
12 | - | - | TRBJ1-1 | TRBV29-1 | TGCAGCGTTTCGGACATGGACACTGAAGCTTTCTTT | CSVSDMDTEAFF
16 | TRBD1 | - | TRBJ2-3 | TRBV7-9 | TGTGCCAGCAGCCCCGGGACAGGGGCGAGCACAGATACGCAGTATTTT | CASSPGTGASTDTQYF
16 | TRBD2 | - | TRBJ2-7 | TRBV5-6 | TGTGCCAGCAGCGGACCGGGACTAGCGGGAGGTTACGAGCAGTACTTC | CASSGPGLAGGYEQYF
16 | TRBD1 | - | TRBJ2-1 | TRBV19 | TGTGCCAGTAGTATAGCTGGACAGGGGAAAAGGAATGAGCAGTTCTTC | CASSIAGQGKRNEQFF
18 | TRBD2 | - | TRBJ2-3 | TRBV5-4 | TGTGCCAGCAGCTCGGGTCACGAGCGGGGGGGACGCACAGATACGCAGTATTTT | CASSSGHERGGRTDTQYF
16 | - | once | TRBJ2-3 | TRBV21-1 | TGTGCCAGCAGCAAAATGGAGCGGGAGTTCACAGATACGCAGTATTTT | CASSKMEREFTDTQYF
15 | TRBD1 | - | TRBJ2-5 | TRBV4-1 | TGCGCCAGCAGCCAGACACAGGGGGCCATCGAGACCCAGTACTTC | CASSQTQGAIETQYF
16 | - | - | TRBJ2-7 | TRBV6-1 | TGTGCCAGCAGTGAAGTGGGCCCTTTCCCCGCCTACGAGCAGTACTTC | CASSEVGPFPAYEQYF
15 | TRBD1 | once | TRBJ2-3 | TRBV27 | TGTGCCAGCAGTTACATACAGGGGGCCTCGGATACGCAGTATTTT | CASSYIQGASDTQYF
13 | - | - | TRBJ2-1 | TRBV11-2 | TGTGCCAGCAGCTTAGGGCAGAACAATGAGCAGTTCTTC | CASSLGQNNEQFF
14 | - | - | TRBJ1-3 | TRBV7-9 | TGTGCCCTAGCAACGAGGCTATCTGGAAACACCATATATTTT | CALATRLSGNTIYF
13 | - | - | TRBJ1-5 | TRBV9 | TGTGCCAGCAGCGTAGGAGAAAATCAGCCCCAGCATTTT | CASSVGENQPQHF
14 | - | - | TRBJ2-7 | TRBV28 | TGTGCCAGCTCCGCGGGACTTAACTCCTACGAGCAGTACTTC | CASSAGLNSYEQYF
16 | TRBD1 | once | TRBJ2-7 | TRBV4-1 | TGCGCCAGCAGCCAAACCAGAAGGACAGGGGTCTACGAGCAGTACTTC | CASSQTRRTGVYEQYF
15 | TRBD2 | - | TRBJ2-1 | TRBV5-4 | TGTGCCAGCAGCGCACAGGGACTAGCGGGACGTGAGCAGTTCTTC | CASSAQGLAGREQFF
16 | TRBD2 | - | TRBJ2-2 | TRBV9 | TGTGCCAGCAGCGTAGTAAGGGAGGGGAACACCGGGGAGCTGTTTTTT | CASSVVREGNTGELFF
15 | TRBD2 | - | TRBJ2-1 | TRBV7-6 | TGTGCCAGCAGCTTACGGCTAGCGGAGTACAATGAGCAGTTCTTC | CASSLRLAEYNEQFF
16 | TRBD2 | once | TRBJ2-7 | TRBV19 | TGTGCCAGTAGTGAATCCTCTAGCGGGAGGTCCTACGAGCAGTACTTC | CASSESSSGRSYEQYF
15 | - | - | TRBJ2-7 | TRBV6-1 | TGTGCCAGCAGTGTCCTAGAGGCCACCAACTACGAGCAGTACTTC | CASSVLEATNYEQYF
13 | - | - | TRBJ1-5 | TRBV2 | TGTGCCAGCAGTGATGGGCTTAATCAGCCCCAGCATTTT | CASSDGLNQPQHF
13 | - | - | TRBJ1-2 | TRBV25-1 | TGTGCCAGCAGAAACAGGGAAGGCTATGGCTACACCTTC | CASRNREGYGYTF